The table lists the clone carrying this TCR beta chain with a few counts. The antigen remains unidentified. The study ran its PCR with 60 Vbeta and 13 Jbeta primers. Here immunoSEQ multiplex PCR was the method, and the copy in TCRdb shows in-frame clones only, minus some. This sample has under 200,000 clones; roughly 60% occur once, and the top ten carry around 2.9%. This CDR3 spans 13 amino acids. Germline loops: CDR1 SQVTM, CDR2 ANQGSEA. Donors counted as nominally healthy when sampled, yet unrecorded immune exposures were likely. This sample is drawn from a study of cytomegalovirus exposure and HLA in healthy donors. Turning to the study itself: Earlier findings included roughly 100 million unique TCR beta sequences obtained from around 180 million T cells. Whole-study findings and limits: Earlier analysis found most TCR beta V segments productive about 87% or about 30% of the time.

The chain has TRBV29-1 and TRBJ2-5, with 9 positions matching TRBD2. The end of the DNA fits TRBJ2-7 better, so the J call may be wrong. The source of this sequence is a man aged 35-49 years in good health and CMV-seronegative. Sequencing used PBMCs. This chain's CDR3 is CSVALAGPYEQYF. CDR3 sequence (DNA): TGCAGCGTTGCCCTAGCGGGGCCCTACGAGCAGTACTTC.